The 32 T cell receptor beta chains below all came from one sample that was sequenced in a study of metastatic and nonmetastatic thyroid tumors. From the PCR reads, TCRdb re-called clones with MiXCR. The repertoire holds some 11,000 clones, approximately 29% seen once, with over 10% in the top ten. Nobody among the patients had been given any treatment before thyroid surgery. The sequenced sample consisted of tumor tissue. All receptors derive from a female donor with papillary thyroid cancer or a benign thyroid nodule (not recorded which). Some clones in this sample may be carry-over from other donors' samples.

This clone showed up just once. Here the CDR3 DNA reads TGCAGTGCGTCACTAGGAGGGTGGAATGAGCAGTTCTTC. Translating gives CSASLGGWNEQFF. The chain joins TRBV20-1 to TRBJ2-1, with a weak D call TRBD2 (6 bases). This CDR3 has 13 amino acids. The germline V gene has CDR1 DFQATT and CDR2 SNEGSKA (reference sequence). With 6 bases removed from V and 7 bases from J, the gap between germline ends came to 16 bases.

Here the CDR3 reads CASSPYIQVSGNTIYF. CDR3 DNA: TGTGCCAGCAGTCCCTACATTCAGGTGTCTGGAAACACCATATATTTT. This rearrangement joins TRBV6-1 to TRBJ1-3; D unresolved. V lost 5 bases, J lost 1 base, and 15 bases lay in between. CDR1 is MNHNS, CDR2 SASEGT, per germline. The CDR3 spans 16 residues.

There are many counts of this clone. V gene TRBV29-1 combines with J gene TRBJ2-3; D is unclear. The V gene lost 0 bases and the J gene lost 12 bases, with 16 bases spanning the gap. Germline V gene data show CDR1 as SQVTM and CDR2 as ANQGSEA. The CDR3 is made up of 13 amino acids. CDR3 amino acids: CSVEDYLDRAQYF. The CDR3 DNA sequence: TGCAGCGTTGAAGATTACCTCGATAGGGCCCAGTATTTT.

The chain combines TRBV12-3 or TRBV12-4 with TRBJ2-2, with 12 nucleotides matching TRBD2. V was pared by 6 bases and J by 14 bases, with 13 bases of the junction left unmatched. This CDR3 is 15 amino acids long. CDR3 amino acids: CASRPTSGGPWYLFF. The DNA for the CDR3 is TGTGCCAGCAGACCTACTAGCGGGGGGCCCTGGTATCTGTTTTTT.

This clone came up many times. J is TRBJ2-1 and V is TRBV18; 8 nucleotides align to TRBD2. The CDR3 has 16 amino acids. V lost 2 bases, J lost 4 bases, and 7 bases stayed unmatched. The germline V gene has CDR1 KGHSH and CDR2 LQKENI. CDR3 amino acids: CASSPSAGGHYNEQFF. The CDR3 DNA is TGTGCCAGCTCACCATCGGCGGGAGGCCATTACAATGAGCAGTTCTTC.

This clone was found a few times. The conserved phenylalanine or tryptophan is not found at the CDR3 terminus, so this likely reflects a read error. The limits of the CDR3 on the DNA are not certain, so only TCRdb's listed CDR3 is given. V gene TRBV2 combines with J gene TRBJ1-2. The V gene's germline CDR1 is SNHLY and CDR2 FYNNEI. The CDR3 comprises 12 residues, both ends counted. This chain's CDR3 is CASSEALGSFVI.

This chain links TRBV7-3 with TRBJ2-3; D gene unclear. Looked up from germline, CDR1 is SGHTA and CDR2 is FQGTGA. V lost 5 bases, J lost 2 bases, and 8 bases lay in between. This CDR3 contains 13 residues. The CDR3 DNA sequence: TGTGCCAGCAGCCCCAGTATCACAGATACGCAGTATTTT. The encoded protein is CASSPSITDTQYF.

This clone was picked up a small number of times. The CDR3 nucleotides are TGTGCCAGCACTCGAAGGTGGTACAGCTCCTACGAGCAGTACTTC. The encoded protein is CASTRRWYSSYEQYF. The gene calls are TRBV6-1 and TRBJ2-7; D remains ambiguous. Germline V gene sequence: CDR1 MNHNS, CDR2 SASEGT. This CDR3 has 15 amino acids. The V gene lost 7 bases and the J gene lost 0 bases, with 16 bases spanning the gap.

In its sample, this clone ranks as medium-sized. V gene TRBV20-1 combines with J gene TRBJ1-5; the match to TRBD1 covers 8 bases. The CDR3 has 15 amino acids. The germline CDR1 and CDR2 sequences are DFQATT and SNEGSKA (reference sequence). V trimming: 2 bases; J trimming: 7 bases; junction bases outside the gene matches: 10. The CDR3 DNA sequence: TGCAGTGCTAGATCCGGGACAGGTCTCGGCCAGCCCCAGCATTTT. Its protein product is CSARSGTGLGQPQHF.

On this clone itself: One end of the junction fails to match germline, which may point to a read error. The rearrangement uses TRBV20-1 and TRBJ2-1; the match to TRBD2 covers 11 bases. This CDR3 is 14 amino acids long. In germline, CDR1 is DFQATT, CDR2 SNEGSKA (reference sequence). In DNA, the CDR3 is TGCAGTGACTATAGCGGGAGGGCCTATAATGAGCAGTTCTTC. This gives the protein CSDYSGRAYNEQFF.

This clone was counted a few times. V usage is TRBV7-8 and J usage is TRBJ1-1; tentatively, D is TRBD1 (6 bases). Between the trimmed V and J ends, which lost 5 bases and 0 bases, there was a span of 13 bases. This CDR3 region has 15 residues. CDR1 is SGHVS, CDR2 FQNEAQ, per germline. CDR3 nucleotides: TGTGCCAGCAGCGGTGACAGGTTCCTGAACACTGAAGCTTTCTTT. This sequence encodes CASSGDRFLNTEAFF.

This clone was recorded at least ten times. V is TRBV20-1 and J is TRBJ2-6, with 7 bases that match TRBD2. The CDR3 is made up of 15 amino acids. The V gene end was trimmed by 1 base and the J gene end by 0 bases; junction bases not matched to a gene: 0. Germline loops: CDR1 DFQATT, CDR2 SNEGSKA (reference sequence). The CDR3 region has the DNA TGCAGTGCTAGAGCGGGAGGCTCTGGGGCCAACGTCCTGACTTTC. Encoded protein: CSARAGGSGANVLTF.

The chain combines TRBV6-6 with TRBJ1-6; no clear D. V shed 5 bases and J shed 9 bases, with 11 bases lying between them. The CDR3 runs 13 residues. Germline V gene lookup returns CDR1 MNHNY and CDR2 SVGAGI (reference sequence). CDR3 loop: CASSPSGISPLHF. The CDR3 DNA reads TGTGCCAGCAGTCCCTCGGGTATTTCACCCCTCCACTTT.

This clone has at least ten counts. A read error may account for a junction end that differs from germline. The chain uses TRBV5-1 and TRBJ2-5; 10 positions match TRBD2. Germline assignment: CDR1 SGHRS and CDR2 YFSETQ. The CDR3 runs to 13 residues. CDR3: CASSLIAGGREDF. The CDR3 DNA reads TGCGCCAGCAGCTTGATAGCGGGGGGCCGGGAGGACTTC. Full variable domain (rest looked up from reference TRBV5-1 and TRBJ2-5): KAGVTQTPRYLIKTRGQQVTLSCSPISGHRSVSWYQQTPGQGLQFLFEYFSETQRNKGNFPGRFSGRQFSNSRSEMNVSTLELGDSALYLCASSLIAGGREDFGPGTRLLVL.

This clone is classed as medium-sized. The chain links TRBV3-1 to TRBJ2-1; a weak D match, TRBD2 (5 bases). The CDR3 loop spans 15 amino acids. Between the trimmed V and J ends, which lost 4 bases and 7 bases, there was a span of 17 bases. Per germline, CDR1 LGHDT and CDR2 YNNKEL (reference sequence). The chain's CDR3 is CASSPKGSITNEQFF. CDR3 sequence (DNA): TGTGCCAGCAGCCCCAAAGGGAGTATAACAAATGAGCAGTTCTTC.

By share, this clone counts as medium-sized. V usage is TRBV6-2 or TRBV6-3 and J usage is TRBJ2-3, with 9 positions matching TRBD2. Trimming cost V 3 bases and J 1 base; bases outside gene matches: 8. The CDR3 extends over 17 amino acids. In germline, CDR1 is MNHEY, CDR2 SVGEGT. CDR3 sequence reads: CASSYPAGGGGTDTQYF. In nucleotides, the CDR3 is TGTGCCAGCAGTTATCCGGCGGGAGGGGGTGGCACAGATACGCAGTATTTT.

This clone showed up just a few times. The V and J genes are TRBV19 and TRBJ1-1; unclear D gene. Germline-derived CDR1 and CDR2 are LNHDA and SQIVND (reference sequence). With 3 bases removed from V and 0 bases from J, the gap between germline ends came to 5 bases. This CDR3 is 13 amino acids long. The CDR3 nucleotides read TGTGCCAGTAGTATTTCGATGAACACTGAAGCTTTCTTT. It translates to CASSISMNTEAFF.

This clone was counted between two and nine times. The V call is TRBV4-1, the J call TRBJ1-1; tentative D call: TRBD1 (6 bases). Trimming removed 5 bases at V and 2 bases at J, with 12 bases between. The CDR3 is 14 amino acids. Germline V lookup: CDR1 MGHRA, CDR2 YSYEKL. The CDR3 here is CASSTRTENTEAFF. For the CDR3, the DNA is TGCGCCAGCAGCACCCGGACAGAAAACACTGAAGCTTTCTTT.

This clone appeared many times. Other DNA sequences in this specimen translate into the identical CDR3. The chain has TRBV12-3 or TRBV12-4 and TRBJ1-2; D gene ambiguous. The CDR3 length is 11 residues. Trimming cost V 4 bases and J 8 bases, with 8 bases left between them. The CDR3 is CASSSRGGYTF. In nucleotides, the CDR3 is TGTGCCAGCAGTTCTCGGGGAGGCTACACCTTC.

This clone was observed a handful of times. Given a much more abundant clone one base away, this may be a read error. CDR3 DNA sequence: TGTGCCAGCAGTGAAGCGCTCCTGGAGTTCTCTGGGGCCGACGTCCTGACTTTC. Translating gives CASSEALLEFSGADVLTF. The chain is built from TRBV2 and TRBJ2-6, with D possibly being TRBD1 (5 bases). Per the germline V gene, CDR1 is SNHLY and CDR2 is FYNNEI. The CDR3 has 18 amino acids.

This clone was seen repeatedly, ten times or more. In DNA, the CDR3 is TGTGCCAGCAGTCCGACAGGGAGGCAAAACATTCAGTACTTC. It encodes CASSPTGRQNIQYF. V usage is TRBV6-2 or TRBV6-3 and J usage is TRBJ2-4; tentatively, D is TRBD1 (7 bases). V lost 5 bases, J lost 5 bases, and 13 bases lay in between. Germline V gives CDR1 MNHEY, CDR2 SVGEGT. The CDR3 totals 14 residues.

This rearrangement joins TRBV11-2 to TRBJ1-4, with no clear D. V was shortened by 3 bases and J by 0 bases, with 5 bases between the two germline ends. In germline, CDR1 is SGHAT, CDR2 FQNNGV. The CDR3 covers 14 residues. The CDR3 region has the DNA TGTGCCAGCAGCTTCCTTGCAACTAATGAAAAACTGTTTTTT. Translation gives CASSFLATNEKLFF.

By share, this clone ranks as medium-sized. The chain uses TRBV3-1 and TRBJ1-5; no firm D call. In germline, CDR1 is LGHDT, CDR2 YNNKEL (reference sequence). V lost 0 bases, J lost 7 bases, and 10 bases lay in between. CDR3 length equals 14 residues. CDR3 DNA: TGTGCCAGCAGCCAAGACAGCCGGGGACAGCCCCAGCATTTT. This codes for CASSQDSRGQPQHF. Together with reference TRBV3-1 and TRBJ1-5, the CDR3 gives the full variable domain: DTAVSQTPKYLVTQMGNDKSIKCEQNLGHDTMYWYKQDSKKFLKIMFSYNNKELIINETVPNRFSPKSPDKAHLNLHINSLELGDSAVYFCASSQDSRGQPQHFGDGTRLSIL.

This clone was recorded a few times. V and J are TRBV6-1 and TRBJ1-2, with D perhaps matching TRBD1 (5 bases). The CDR3 runs 14 residues. CDR1 is MNHNS, CDR2 SASEGT, per germline. V was cut by 2 bases and J by 8 bases, with 15 bases left in between. CDR3 protein: CASSERGDSTGYTF. The CDR3 region has the DNA TGTGCCAGCAGTGAAAGGGGAGACAGTACAGGCTACACCTTC.

This clone came up many times. The chain links TRBV7-9 to TRBJ2-3; the match to TRBD2 covers 10 bases. The length of the CDR3 is 15 residues. The trim removed 3 bases at V and 2 bases at J, leaving 2 bases unmatched. The germline V gene encodes CDR1 SEHNR and CDR2 FQNEAQ (reference sequence). This chain's CDR3 is CASSFGLADTDTQYF. For the CDR3, the DNA is TGTGCCAGCAGCTTCGGACTAGCGGACACAGATACGCAGTATTTT.

This clone appeared many times. The CDR3 here is CAISGGQTQHF. Here the CDR3 DNA reads TGTGCCATCAGTGGGGGACAGACCCAGCATTTT. This chain joins TRBV10-3 and TRBJ1-5; 7 bases are shared with TRBD1. CDR3 length: 11 amino acids. V dropped 4 bases and J dropped 11; count of bases not matched to a gene: 2. Per germline, CDR1 ENHRY and CDR2 SYGVKD.

This clone has a count of ten or more. This chain connects TRBV3-1 to TRBJ1-1; maybe TRBD1 (5 bases). V was pared by 2 bases and J by 3 bases, with 10 bases between. The CDR3 extends over 14 amino acids. CDR1 LGHDT and CDR2 YNNKEL come from the germline V gene (reference sequence). The chain's CDR3 is CASSQRDRDTEAFF. The CDR3 nucleotides read TGTGCCAGCAGCCAACGGGACCGCGACACTGAAGCTTTCTTT. Full variable domain (outside the CDR3, taken from reference TRBV3-1 and TRBJ1-1): DTAVSQTPKYLVTQMGNDKSIKCEQNLGHDTMYWYKQDSKKFLKIMFSYNNKELIINETVPNRFSPKSPDKAHLNLHINSLELGDSAVYFCASSQRDRDTEAFFGQGTRLTVV.

Judged by abundance, this clone is medium-sized (0.01 to 0.1%). The chain combines TRBV7-9 with TRBJ2-7; perhaps TRBD1 as D (7 bases). Germline V lookup: CDR1 SEHNR, CDR2 FQNEAQ (reference sequence). V was trimmed by 5 bases and J by 2 bases, leaving 13 bases between them. This CDR3 is 14 amino acids long. The CDR3 spells CASSRGTATYEQYF. The CDR3 bases are TGTGCCAGCAGCCGCGGGACAGCTACCTACGAGCAGTACTTC.

This clone was seen a handful of times. The rearrangement joins TRBV12-3 or TRBV12-4 to TRBJ2-7; no clear D gene. Trimming stripped 1 base from V and 6 bases from J, with 10 bases between. CDR3 length: 13 amino acids. This chain's CDR3 is CASSLGTFGEQYF. Written as DNA, the CDR3 is TGTGCCAGCAGTTTAGGGACCTTCGGCGAGCAGTACTTC.

This clone occurred a few times. The chain recombines TRBV6-2 or TRBV6-3 with TRBJ1-5, with D tentatively TRBD1 (5 bases). The CDR3 contains 13 residues. Germline assignment: CDR1 MNHEY and CDR2 SVGEGT. Trimming shortened V by 6 bases and J by 7 bases, and 13 bases separated the two germline ends. CDR3 loop: CASSRSGNQPQHF. CDR3 coding DNA: TGTGCCAGCAGCCGCTCAGGGAACCAGCCCCAGCATTTT.

This clone was observed a handful of times. V gene TRBV6-2 or TRBV6-3 combines with J gene TRBJ1-3; D remains ambiguous. The V end was cut by 5 bases, the J end by 4 bases, with 15 bases between. CDR1 MNHEY and CDR2 SVGEGT come from the germline V gene. The CDR3 length is 15 residues. CDR3 region: CASSPWEIQGNTIYF. The CDR3 DNA is TGTGCCAGCAGTCCATGGGAAATTCAGGGAAACACCATATATTTT.

This clone was seen repeatedly, ten times or more. This chain joins TRBV29-1 and TRBJ2-1; 16 bases line up with TRBD2. This CDR3 is built from 17 residues. V trimming: 2 bases; J trimming: 7 bases; junction bases outside the gene matches: 8. Germline V gives CDR1 SQVTM, CDR2 ANQGSEA. The CDR3 coding sequence is TGCAGCGTTGAAACCGGGACTAGCGGGAGGGCGGTAAATGAGCAGTTCTTC. This gives the protein CSVETGTSGRAVNEQFF.